One and the same sample provided the 22 T cell receptor beta chains below, sequenced in a study of OX40 agonist ivuxolimab in advanced cancers. Using immunoSEQ multiplex PCR, the repertoire was profiled, and TCRdb retains in-frame clones only, with some absent. The table lists 45,000 to 60,000 clones, 79% of them singletons. The material sequenced was CD4+ or CD8+ T cells sorted from blood, taken in a trial of the OX40 agonist ivuxolimab. The source is an adult with an advanced solid tumor such as melanoma, head and neck, liver or kidney cancer.

The rearrangement uses TRBV6-1 and TRBJ2-1, with TRBD2 as a possible D gene (7 bases). Germline V gene sequence: CDR1 MNHNS, CDR2 SASEGT. V lost 6 bases and J 6 bases, leaving 18 bases between the germline ends. This CDR3 has 15 amino acids. DNA for the CDR3: TGTGCCAGCAGCCCACAGGGAGGGAATCGCAATGAGCAGTTCTTC. It translates to CASSPQGGNRNEQFF.

In nucleotides, the CDR3 is TGTGCCAGCAGCCCACAAAGGGGACAGGGGAACACTGAAGCTTTCTTT. Residues: CASSPQRGQGNTEAFF. This sequence joins TRBV5-4 and TRBJ1-1; 9 bases map to TRBD1. Germline lookup yields CDR1 SGHNT and CDR2 YYREEE (reference sequence). The junction had 8 bases not matched to a gene; V was cut back by 4 bases and J by 1 base. The CDR3 is 16 amino acids.

The CDR3 sequence is CASSFGTSGSTTGELFF. DNA of the CDR3: TGCGCCAGCAGCTTCGGGACTAGCGGGAGTACAACCGGGGAGCTGTTTTTT. This chain joins TRBV5-1 and TRBJ2-2, with 14 bases that match TRBD2. V dropped 2 bases and J dropped 5; count of bases not matched to a gene: 5. The germline V gene encodes CDR1 SGHRS and CDR2 YFSETQ. The CDR3 contains 17 residues.

This clone was found a few times. The rearrangement links TRBV11-3 to TRBJ2-4; D uncertain. V gave up 2 bases and J gave up 9 bases, with 8 bases separating them. CDR1 and CDR2 (germline): SGHNT, YENEEA. This CDR3 is 12 amino acids long. As DNA, the CDR3 is TGTGCCAGCAGCTTAACAGAAGGCATTCAGTACTTC. Its protein product is CASSLTEGIQYF.

This clone was counted once. The V gene is TRBV2, the J gene TRBJ2-3; the D gene is possibly TRBD2 (5 bases). This CDR3 has 15 residues. CDR1 and CDR2 from the germline V gene are SNHLY and FYNNEI. Trimming removed 1 base from V and 1 base from J, with 9 bases in between. CDR3 region: CASSEGRRGTDTQYF. The CDR3 DNA follows: TGTGCCAGCAGTGAAGGTCGGCGGGGCACAGATACGCAGTATTTT.

Only one count was recorded for this clone. V gene TRBV7-2 combines with J gene TRBJ1-1, with 9 bases matching TRBD1. CDR3 length: 15 amino acids. After removal of 3 bases from V and 3 bases from J, the junction contained 5 bases not matched to a gene. Germline-derived CDR1 and CDR2 are SGHTA and FQGNSA. The CDR3 nucleotides are TGTGCCAGCAGCTTCATACAGGGGGCAGACACTGAAGCTTTCTTT. Translating it yields CASSFIQGADTEAFF. Full variable domain (remainder filled in from reference TRBV7-2 and TRBJ1-1): GAGVSQSPSNKVTEKGKDVELRCDPISGHTALYWYRQSLGQGLEFLIYFQGNSAPDKSGLPSDRFSAERTGGSVSTLTIQRTQQEDSAVYLCASSFIQGADTEAFFGQGTRLTVV.

The rearrangement uses TRBV6-1 and TRBJ1-1; no clear D gene. Germline assignment: CDR1 MNHNS and CDR2 SASEGT. Trimming pared 2 bases from V and 1 base from J, leaving 5 bases between. CDR3 length equals 13 residues. This CDR3 reads CASSELRNTEAFF. The CDR3 nucleotides are TGTGCCAGCAGTGAACTGAGGAACACTGAAGCTTTCTTT.

This clone was seen just once. J is TRBJ1-1 and V is TRBV5-1, with 8 nucleotides matching TRBD1. With 3 bases clipped from V and 2 bases from J, the junction kept 6 bases outside the gene matches. The CDR3 covers 15 residues. Germline lookup yields CDR1 SGHRS and CDR2 YFSETQ. DNA for the CDR3: TGCGCCAGCAGCTGGGGGGACAGGCTAAACACTGAAGCTTTCTTT. Translating it yields CASSWGDRLNTEAFF.

The chain links TRBV7-2 to TRBJ1-5, with TRBD1 matching 11 bases. The CDR3 totals 18 residues. V was clipped by 0 bases and J by 5 bases; unmatched bases: 9. The germline V gene encodes CDR1 SGHTA and CDR2 FQGNSA. CDR3 sequence (DNA): TGTGCCAGCAGCTTAGCACCGACCGGGACAGGGGGGCATCAGCCCCAGCATTTT. Translated: CASSLAPTGTGGHQPQHF.

The genes are TRBV19 and TRBJ2-5; D not resolved. CDR3 length: 15 residues. The V and J ends lost 0 bases and 5 bases respectively, with 13 bases between them. Looked up from germline, CDR1 is LNHDA and CDR2 is SQIVND (reference sequence). CDR3 region: CASSIDPLRRETQYF. The CDR3 nucleotides are TGTGCCAGTAGTATAGATCCCCTACGTAGGGAGACCCAGTACTTC.

This clone occurred once. The V call is TRBV7-9, the J call TRBJ2-5; 9 bases align to TRBD1. CDR3 length: 14 amino acids. CDR1 is SEHNR, CDR2 FQNEAQ, per germline (reference sequence). Trimming at V came to 5 bases and at J to 7 bases, leaving 8 bases not matched to a gene. The CDR3 loop reads CASSLMDRGGTQYF. In DNA, the CDR3 is TGTGCCAGCAGCCTGATGGACAGGGGAGGGACCCAGTACTTC.

V and J are TRBV6-1 and TRBJ1-3, with a possible D match to TRBD1 (5 bases). Germline CDR1 reads MNHNS; CDR2 reads SASEGT. The CDR3 is made up of 16 amino acids. V was cut by 1 base and J by 0 bases, with 10 bases left in between. The CDR3, as DNA: TGTGCCAGCAGTGAAGGTTATGGGGCCTCTGGAAACACCATATATTTT. Translating gives CASSEGYGASGNTIYF.

The chain uses TRBV4-3 and TRBJ1-5; D gene uncertain. V dropped 0 bases and J dropped 0 bases, with 9 bases sitting between them. The CDR3 is made up of 16 amino acids. Per germline, CDR1 LGHNA and CDR2 YSLEER. The CDR3 here is CASSQDIAFSNQPQHF. The DNA for the CDR3 is TGCGCCAGCAGCCAAGATATAGCCTTTAGCAATCAGCCCCAGCATTTT.

The chain couples TRBV6-1 to TRBJ2-3; D is uncertain. CDR3 size: 11 residues. V was cut by 7 bases and J by 2 bases, with 4 bases left in between. The germline gives CDR1 MNHNS, CDR2 SASEGT. The CDR3 DNA follows: TGTGCCAGCATGACCACAGATACGCAGTATTTT. This translates into CASMTTDTQYF.

The chain has TRBV10-3 and TRBJ1-2, with TRBD1 as a possible D gene (6 bases). Trimming cost V 6 bases and J 5 bases, with 13 bases left between them. The CDR3 has 13 amino acids. Germline V gives CDR1 ENHRY, CDR2 SYGVKD. This CDR3 is CAISVTGTYGYTF. The CDR3 nucleotides are TGTGCCATCAGCGTAACAGGGACTTATGGCTACACCTTC.

This clone is a singleton in its sample. This rearrangement joins TRBV11-2 to TRBJ1-1; D gene ambiguous. Per germline, CDR1 SGHAT and CDR2 FQNNGV. The V end lost 4 bases, the J end lost 0 bases, and 12 bases lay between the germline ends. The CDR3 covers 15 residues. In DNA form, the CDR3 reads TGTGCCAGCAGCTCCGCCGTGGGCCTGAACACTGAAGCTTTCTTT. It specifies CASSSAVGLNTEAFF.

The genes are TRBV6-1 and TRBJ1-3; D is unclear. Looked up from germline, CDR1 is MNHNS and CDR2 is SASEGT. The CDR3 extends over 14 amino acids. Trimming stripped 4 bases from V and 3 bases from J, with 10 bases between. The CDR3 spells CASSATNLGNTIYF. Written as DNA, the CDR3 is TGTGCCAGCAGTGCAACCAATCTTGGAAACACCATATATTTT.

This chain connects TRBV7-2 to TRBJ2-7; TRBD2 might be the D (5 bases). CDR1 is SGHTA, CDR2 FQGNSA, per germline. With 2 bases removed from V and 4 bases from J, the gap between germline ends came to 15 bases. This CDR3 comprises 15 residues. The CDR3, as DNA: TGTGCCAGCAGCTTAACCCCGAATGGAGGTTACGAGCAGTACTTC. Protein: CASSLTPNGGYEQYF.

The V gene is TRBV6-5, the J gene TRBJ1-2; no clear D gene. The CDR3 has 13 residues. Trimming shortened V by 6 bases and J by 5 bases, and 13 bases separated the two germline ends. Germline V CDR1 and CDR2: MNHEY, SVGAGI. CDR3: CASSPRAFYGYTF. The DNA for the CDR3 is TGTGCCAGCAGCCCGAGGGCATTTTATGGCTACACCTTC.

In its sample, this clone was seen a few times. The V and J genes are TRBV5-6 and TRBJ1-1, with 9 nucleotides matching TRBD1. The CDR3 covers 14 residues. The germline V gene has CDR1 SGHDT and CDR2 YYEEEE. V trimming: 5 bases; J trimming: 4 bases; junction bases outside the gene matches: 6. As DNA, the CDR3 is TGTGCCAGCAGTTACACAGGGGGCAGCACTGAAGCTTTCTTT. Protein sequence: CASSYTGGSTEAFF.

This chain links TRBV7-3 with TRBJ2-2; 11 nucleotides match TRBD2. Trimming cost V 0 bases and J 3 bases; bases outside gene matches: 12. Germline values: CDR1 SGHTA, CDR2 FQGTGA. This CDR3 is 20 amino acids long. CDR3: CASSLTFRPLAGGYTGELFF. CDR3 nucleotide sequence: TGTGCCAGCAGCTTAACCTTTCGCCCGCTAGCGGGGGGTTACACCGGGGAGCTGTTTTTT.

The rearrangement joins TRBV9 to TRBJ2-1; TRBD2 might be the D (6 bases). The V gene lost 0 bases and the J gene lost 9 bases, with 13 bases spanning the gap. The CDR3 contains 14 residues. Germline CDR1 SGDLS, CDR2 YYNGEE. CDR3 sequence: CASSVASLGGEQFF. CDR3 sequence (DNA): TGTGCCAGCAGCGTAGCTTCCCTGGGGGGTGAGCAGTTCTTC.